These T cell receptor beta chains were read from a single sample in a study of PD-1 blockade in classical Hodgkin lymphoma. Data came from immunoSEQ multiplex PCR; TCRdb stores just in-frame clones and leaves some out. There are some 20,000 clones in the sample; approximately 84% occur only once, and 6.3% lies in the top ten. The sequencing here drew on peripheral blood mononuclear cells (PBMCs), taken at baseline. Receptors originate from a human donor with classical Hodgkin lymphoma. CDR3s include the opening cysteine and the closing phenylalanine or tryptophan. The D gene is left open where the match is weak. A row's size may be missing; if present it is once, few, many or a size class.

CDR3nt	CDR3aa	abundance	d_gene	v_gene	j_gene
TGTGCCAGCAGCTTAGGAGATTCAGGGGCTCCCTACGAGCAGTACTTC	CASSLGDSGAPYEQYF	.	.	TRBV7-8	TRBJ2-7
TGCGCCAGCAGCCCATGGACGGCTGGAAACACCATATATTTT	CASSPWTAGNTIYF	few	.	TRBV4-1	TRBJ1-3
TGTGCCAGCAGTTTGGGGGGACTAGCGGGGTACCAAGGGGATACGCAGTATTTT	CASSLGGLAGYQGDTQYF	.	TRBD2	TRBV28	TRBJ2-3
TGCAGCACAGGGGGCGCGTACGATACGCAGTATTTT	CSTGGAYDTQYF	.	TRBD1	TRBV29-1	TRBJ2-3
TGTGCCAGCAGCAACCGGGGGGCCCCAGCGGCGTTCTCCTACAATGAGCAGTTCTTC	CASSNRGAPAAFSYNEQFF	.	.	TRBV11-1	TRBJ2-1
TGTGCCAGCAGCTTGGCCGCGGCTCCCAACTATGGCTACACCTTC	CASSLAAAPNYGYTF	.	.	TRBV5-6	TRBJ1-2
TGCAGCGTTGCTATGGACAGTTTTTCCTACGAGCAGTACTTC	CSVAMDSFSYEQYF	.	.	TRBV29-1	TRBJ2-7
TGTGCCAGCAGTCAGAAAGGGTTCAATCAGCCCCAGCATTTT	CASSQKGFNQPQHF	.	.	TRBV27	TRBJ1-5
TGTGCCAGCAGGAGAGGACAGGGGGAAGTTCAGCCCCAGCATTTT	CASRRGQGEVQPQHF	.	TRBD1	TRBV6-1	TRBJ1-5
TGTGCCAGCAGCCCCGAGTGGGAGCAGTACTTC	CASSPEWEQYF	.	.	TRBV5-4	TRBJ2-7
TGTGCCAGCAGTTACTCCCCCGGGACAGGAGTTGGCTACACCTTC	CASSYSPGTGVGYTF	.	TRBD1	TRBV6-6	TRBJ1-2
TGCAGCGTTGGGACCGATTCACCCCTCCACTTT	CSVGTDSPLHF	.	.	TRBV29-1	TRBJ1-6
TGTGCCAGCAGCTTCTTACTTCGCGGACAGGATTACAATGAGCAGTTCTTC	CASSFLLRGQDYNEQFF	.	TRBD1	TRBV7-8	TRBJ2-1
TGTGCCAGTAGCGTGCCAGGGCAAGAGACCCAGTACTTC	CASSVPGQETQYF	.	.	TRBV19	TRBJ2-5
TGTGCCAGCAGTATCGCCTTGAATCAGCCCCAGCATTTT	CASSIALNQPQHF	.	.	TRBV7-3	TRBJ1-5
TGCGCCAGCAAAGTTCAGGGTGGACTCTATGGCTACACCTTC	CASKVQGGLYGYTF	.	.	TRBV28	TRBJ1-2
TGTGCCAGCAGCCGGGGCGGGGGGCAGAGCTCCTACGAGCAGTACTTC	CASSRGGGQSSYEQYF	.	TRBD2	TRBV5-4	TRBJ2-7
TGTGCCAGCAGCTTATTCACTGAAGCTTTCTTT	CASSLFTEAFF	once	.	TRBV5-6	TRBJ1-1
TGTGCCAGCACGTGGACCTCGGGCTACACCTTC	CASTWTSGYTF	few	.	TRBV28	TRBJ1-2
TGTGCCAGCAGCTTAGGGCCGAGCTCCTACGAGCAGTACTTC	CASSLGPSSYEQYF	.	.	TRBV7-2	TRBJ2-7
TGTGCCAGCAGCTTGCGACGGGACTTCGGGAGGGCTGGGGCCAACGTCCTGACTTTC	CASSLRRDFGRAGANVLTF	.	TRBD2	TRBV5-6	TRBJ2-6
TGTGCCAGCAGCTTAGGGGTAGGAGAGACCCAGTACTTC	CASSLGVGETQYF	.	.	TRBV7-6	TRBJ2-5
TGCGCCAGCAGCCAAGATCGGGGCGGGGTCTTTCCCTACAATGAGCAGTTCTTC	CASSQDRGGVFPYNEQFF	few	.	TRBV4-3	TRBJ2-1
TGTGCCAGTAGTACCGAGCTTGGTAAGAGGGCTTTCTTT	CASSTELGKRAFF	.	.	TRBV19	TRBJ1-1
TGCGCCAGCAGTGACCAGACAGACTTTAACTATGGCTACACCTTC	CASSDQTDFNYGYTF	few	.	TRBV10-1	TRBJ1-2
TGTGCCATCAGGAAGACAGGGTCAGATCCTACGCGGTACTTC	CAIRKTGSDPTRYF	.	TRBD1	TRBV10-3	TRBJ2-7
TGTGCCAGCAGCTTGAACGGGGGGATAGATGGCTACACCTTC	CASSLNGGIDGYTF	.	.	TRBV7-9	TRBJ1-2
TGTGCCAGCAGCCCTAGAGCCGGTTACGAGCAGTACTTC	CASSPRAGYEQYF	.	.	TRBV7-8	TRBJ2-7
TGTGCCAGCAGCTCCCGAAGGGTCAGCACAGATACGCAGTATTTT	CASSSRRVSTDTQYF	.	.	TRBV7-8	TRBJ2-3
TGTGCCTGGAGTCGCCCCTCTAGCGGGGGCTACAATGAGCAGTTCTTC	CAWSRPSSGGYNEQFF	.	TRBD2	TRBV30	TRBJ2-1
TGTGCCAGCAGCCCCGGGTGGGGATACGAGCAGTACTTC	CASSPGWGYEQYF	.	.	TRBV5-8	TRBJ2-7
TGCGCCAGCAGCCAGGATATACAGGGGAATGGAAACACCATATATTTT	CASSQDIQGNGNTIYF	.	TRBD1	TRBV4-3	TRBJ1-3
TGTGCCAGCAGTTACGGGGCGGGGGCGAACACCGGGGAGCTGTTTTTT	CASSYGAGANTGELFF	.	TRBD2	TRBV6-5	TRBJ2-2
TGTGCCAGCAGCTTAGGAGGGGAGGAGCAGTACTTC	CASSLGGEEQYF	.	.	TRBV7-9	TRBJ2-5
TGTGCCAGTAGCCCAGCGGGGGGTTACGAGCAGTACTTC	CASSPAGGYEQYF	.	TRBD2	TRBV19	TRBJ2-7
TGCGCCAGTTCTACCGAACAGGGGGGGAACACCGGGGAGCTGTTTTTT	CASSTEQGGNTGELFF	once	TRBD1	TRBV4-3	TRBJ2-2
TGTGCCAGCAGCCCCCGACAGGGTCACTACGAGCAGTACTTC	CASSPRQGHYEQYF	.	TRBD1	TRBV7-9	TRBJ2-7
TGTGCCAGCAGTCCACGGCCTTACGAGCAGTACTTC	CASSPRPYEQYF	.	.	TRBV2	TRBJ2-7
TGTGCCAGCAGTTTACCCAGGGCCAGGCAGGATTCACCCCTCCACTTT	CASSLPRARQDSPLHF	.	.	TRBV28	TRBJ1-6
TGTGCCAGCAGTAGACAGGGAACGATGATCTTAGAGACCCAGTACTTC	CASSRQGTMILETQYF	few	TRBD1	TRBV28	TRBJ2-5
TGTGCCAGCAGCCGGAGCGGGGGCTACGAGCAGTACTTC	CASSRSGGYEQYF	.	TRBD2	TRBV28	TRBJ2-7
TGCAGCGTTTTACAGGTCGCCAATGAGCAGTTCTTC	CSVLQVANEQFF	.	.	TRBV29-1	TRBJ2-1
TGCGCCAGCAGCCAAGAGTCCAGCTGGGATGGCTACACCTTC	CASSQESSWDGYTF	once	.	TRBV4-3	TRBJ1-2
TGTGCCAGCAGAGAGGGCCTTGAAGCTTTCTTT	CASREGLEAFF	.	.	TRBV6-4	TRBJ1-1
TGTGCCACCTCCCCGGGACAGTTCGATTCACCCCTCCACTTT	CATSPGQFDSPLHF	.	TRBD1	TRBV2	TRBJ1-6
TGCGCCAGCAGCGTACCCGGAGATGGGGCCCATAATGAAAAACTGTTTTTT	CASSVPGDGAHNEKLFF	.	.	TRBV5-1	TRBJ1-4
TGCGCCAGCAGCCCTCCTAGCACAGATACGCAGTATTTT	CASSPPSTDTQYF	.	.	TRBV5-1	TRBJ2-3
TGTGCCAGCAGCCCCCTCGGGAGTAGAGCGGGGGAGAAGAACACCGGGGAGCTGTTTTTT	CASSPLGSRAGEKNTGELFF	.	TRBD2	TRBV7-8	TRBJ2-2
TGTGCCAGCAACAGGGTGGATACTGAAGCTTTCTTT	CASNRVDTEAFF	.	.	TRBV6-5	TRBJ1-1
TGTGCCAGTAGTATAAATCAGGGAGCCTATGGCTACACCTTC	CASSINQGAYGYTF	.	.	TRBV19	TRBJ1-2